These 11 T cell receptor beta chains share one sample of origin, sequenced in a study of graft-versus-host responses after intestinal transplantation. Libraries were prepared by immunoSEQ multiplex PCR; TCRdb keeps only in-frame clonotypes and omits some of them. The top ten hold about 4.5% of the sample, which has around 4,600 clones, approximately 25% seen once. The sequencing used alloreactive CD4+ T cells from a mixed lymphocyte reaction culture, collected before intestinal transplant. Subset: CFSE-low proliferating T cells sorted from roughly six-day pre-transplant mixed lymphocyte reaction (GvH or HvG direction). Receptors originate from a human patient who received an intestinal transplant.

There are a few counts of this clone. The rearrangement uses TRBV7-2 and TRBJ2-2; TRBD2 agrees at 13 bases. Germline-derived CDR1 and CDR2 are SGHTA and FQGNSA. The CDR3 consists of 17 residues. V lost 4 bases to trimming and J lost 10 bases; unmatched junction nucleotides: 12. This CDR3 reads CASSSSGLAGVREELFF. Here the CDR3 DNA reads TGTGCCAGCAGCTCATCCGGACTAGCGGGAGTTAGGGAGGAGCTGTTTTTT.

This rearrangement joins TRBV18 to TRBJ2-4, with D perhaps being TRBD1 or TRBD2 (5 bases each). V was trimmed by 1 base and J by 1 base, leaving 8 bases between them. The V gene's germline CDR1 is KGHSH and CDR2 LQKENI. The CDR3 is 15 amino acids. CDR3 sequence reads: CASSPLGVAKNIQYF. CDR3 DNA sequence: TGTGCCAGCTCACCACTGGGGGTGGCCAAAAACATTCAGTACTTC. Filled out from reference TRBV18 and TRBJ2-4, the complete variable domain reads NAGVMQNPRHLVRRRGQEARLRCSPMKGHSHVYWYRQLPEEGLKFMVYLQKENIIDESGMPKERFSAEFPKEGPSILRIQQVVRGDSAAYFCASSPLGVAKNIQYFGAGTRLSVL.

This clone was seen a handful of times. The rearrangement uses TRBV6-6 and TRBJ1-4; 11 bases fit TRBD1. There are 15 residues in the CDR3. V was pared by 6 bases and J by 11 bases, with 11 bases of the junction left unmatched. In germline, CDR1 is MNHNY, CDR2 SVGAGI (reference sequence). CDR3 DNA: TGTGCCAGCAGCGAGACCGGGACAGGGGGAAAGAAACTGTTTTTT. Its protein product is CASSETGTGGKKLFF.

The chain carries TRBV5-6 and TRBJ2-7; a possible D gene is TRBD1 (5 bases). CDR3 length: 13 amino acids. Trimming cost V 5 bases and J 5 bases, with 14 bases left between them. Per germline, CDR1 SGHDT and CDR2 YYEEEE. CDR3 amino acids: CASSSGFSNEQYF. The CDR3 region has the DNA TGTGCCAGCAGTTCAGGGTTTTCGAACGAGCAGTACTTC.

This clone appeared a few times. An end of the junction does not agree with germline; a read error may underlie this. The rearrangement uses TRBV7-7 and TRBJ2-7; the match to TRBD1 covers 9 bases. Germline CDR1 and CDR2: SSHAT and FNYEAQ (reference sequence). This CDR3 comprises 15 residues. This CDR3 is CASSLGTGSSYEQYF. The DNA of the CDR3 is TGTGCTAGCAGCTTAGGGACAGGGAGCTCCTACGAGCAGTACTTC.

CDR3 residues: CAWSCFGEQYF. Written as DNA, the CDR3 is TGTGCCTGGAGTTGCTTCGGCGAGCAGTACTTC. The V gene is TRBV30, the J gene TRBJ2-7; D not resolved. The CDR3 loop spans 11 amino acids. CDR1 and CDR2 from the germline V gene are GTSNPN and SVGIG (reference sequence). Trimming pared 2 bases from V and 6 bases from J, leaving 8 bases between.

The chain recombines TRBV11-3 with TRBJ2-3; D may be TRBD1 (5 bases). The CDR3 length is 15 residues. V gave up 1 base and J gave up 3 bases, with 11 bases separating them. The germline V gene has CDR1 SGHNT and CDR2 YENEEA. The CDR3 protein is CASSLGTPGTDTQYF. The CDR3 nucleotides read TGTGCCAGCAGCTTAGGGACACCTGGGACAGATACGCAGTATTTT.

The rearrangement links TRBV2 to TRBJ2-7, with D possibly being TRBD2 (5 bases). CDR3 length: 15 amino acids. V lost 5 bases to trimming and J lost 0 bases, with 14 bases between them. Germline loops: CDR1 SNHLY, CDR2 FYNNEI. The CDR3 nucleotides read TGTGCCAGCAGTACCCACCCTAGCAGCTCCTACGAGCAGTACTTC. Translating it yields CASSTHPSSSYEQYF.

J is TRBJ1-2 and V is TRBV21-1; the table's D call, TRBD1, has no DNA check behind it. TRBV21-1 corresponds to a pseudogene. This CDR3 spans 12 amino acids. The CDR3 loop reads CASSKALRSVTF. DNA for the CDR3: TGTGCCAGCAGCAAAGCGCTCAGGTCCGTCACCTTC.

This clone was counted between two and nine times. The J gene is TRBJ2-3, the V gene TRBV6-1, with a tentative D call TRBD2 (6 bases). This CDR3 is built from 14 residues. CDR1 and CDR2 from the germline V gene are MNHNS and SASEGT. V lost 4 bases, J lost 5 bases, and 13 bases lay in between. CDR3 nucleotides: TGTGCCAGCAGTGCGACTAGATTGGGAGATACGCAGTATTTT. Encoded protein: CASSATRLGDTQYF.

This clone showed up just a few times. The chain joins TRBV10-3 to TRBJ2-3, with a possible D match to TRBD1 (6 bases). The CDR3 contains 13 residues. V was shortened by 6 bases and J by 1 base, with 8 bases between the two germline ends. CDR1 and CDR2 from the germline V gene are ENHRY and SYGVKD. The chain's CDR3 is CAIRRTGTDTQYF. CDR3 DNA sequence: TGTGCCATCAGGAGGACAGGCACAGATACGCAGTATTTT.